Below, 9 T cell receptor beta chains from the same sample are listed, as sequenced in a study of a mutant IDH1 vaccine in newly diagnosed glioma. Here immunoSEQ multiplex PCR was the method, and the copy in TCRdb shows in-frame clones only, minus some. The sample has about 100,000 clones, 80% seen once. As to time point: baseline, week 1 (first vaccination visit). Treatment meaning: pre-vaccination baseline after standard-of-care therapy. The sample in question was PBMCs, obtained from a glioma patient treated with radiotherapy, temozolomide or both. The receptors shown here come from a man aged 40-49 years with glioma.

V gene TRBV9 combines with J gene TRBJ2-3, with a weak D call TRBD1 (5 bases). Germline V gene data show CDR1 as SGDLS and CDR2 as YYNGEE. Deletions cut 0 bases from V and 2 bases from J, with 10 bases between. The CDR3 is made up of 15 amino acids. The CDR3 DNA sequence: TGTGCCAGCAGCGTAGCCGGACAAATCACAGATACGCAGTATTTT. It specifies CASSVAGQITDTQYF.

The chain uses TRBV5-1 and TRBJ2-1; D perhaps matches TRBD1 (6 bases). This CDR3 comprises 14 residues. The V gene's germline CDR1 is SGHRS and CDR2 YFSETQ. Trimming pared 2 bases from V and 8 bases from J, leaving 14 bases between. The CDR3 reads CASSLVTGIDEQFF. DNA for the CDR3: TGCGCCAGCAGCTTAGTTACAGGGATCGATGAGCAGTTCTTC.

This rearrangement joins TRBV4-3 to TRBJ2-7; tentative D call: TRBD2 (6 bases). Trimming removed 1 base at V and 5 bases at J, with 12 bases between. The CDR3 extends over 14 amino acids. Germline assignment: CDR1 LGHNA and CDR2 YSLEER. The CDR3 DNA follows: TGCGCCAGCAGCCAAGTCCGGGGGTGGGACGAGCAGTACTTC. It encodes CASSQVRGWDEQYF.

The chain joins TRBV4-3 to TRBJ2-1, with D tentatively TRBD1 (5 bases). The CDR3 loop spans 12 amino acids. Germline CDR1 and CDR2: LGHNA and YSLEER. Trimming removed 4 bases from V and 9 bases from J, with 10 bases in between. The CDR3: CASSRVQGEQFF. DNA of the CDR3: TGCGCCAGCAGCCGCGTTCAGGGTGAGCAGTTCTTC.

This clone was detected once. The CDR3 loop is CASRTGSNSPLHF. In DNA form, the CDR3 reads TGTGCCAGCAGGACCGGGTCTAATTCACCCCTCCACTTT. The chain has TRBV6-6 and TRBJ1-6, with D unresolved. CDR1 is MNHNY, CDR2 SVGAGI, per germline (reference sequence). The V end was cut by 6 bases, the J end by 6 bases, with 9 bases between. CDR3 length: 13 amino acids.

The genes are TRBV25-1 and TRBJ2-7, with 9 bases aligning to TRBD1. Germline CDR1 is MGHDK and CDR2 is SYGVNS. With 1 base clipped from V and 4 bases from J, the junction kept 5 bases outside the gene matches. The CDR3 covers 15 residues. CDR3 bases: TGTGCCAGCAGTGAATGGGAGGACAGGGGTTACGAGCAGTACTTC. This encodes CASSEWEDRGYEQYF.

The V gene is TRBV6-5, the J gene TRBJ2-7; 11 bases fit TRBD1. Per the germline V gene, CDR1 is MNHEY and CDR2 is SVGAGI. The CDR3 sequence is 14 residues long. Trimming at V came to 5 bases and at J to 6 bases, leaving 6 bases not matched to a gene. CDR3 in amino acids: CASSTGTGGFEQYF. CDR3 nucleotides: TGTGCCAGCAGTACCGGGACAGGGGGTTTCGAGCAGTACTTC.

V and J are TRBV6-1 and TRBJ2-7; D remains unclear. This CDR3 region has 13 residues. V was shortened by 4 bases and J by 2 bases, with 9 bases between the two germline ends. The germline CDR1 and CDR2 sequences are MNHNS and SASEGT. The CDR3 nucleotides read TGTGCCAGCAGTGTAGACTTTACCTACGAGCAGTACTTC. It specifies CASSVDFTYEQYF.

The table lists this clone with a count of one. V gene TRBV9 combines with J gene TRBJ2-7; 11 positions agree with TRBD1. This CDR3 region has 14 residues. Germline V gene data show CDR1 as SGDLS and CDR2 as YYNGEE. Trimming took 4 bases from V and 2 from J; bases not matched to a gene: 2. The CDR3 DNA is TGTGCCAGCAGCCCGGGACAGGGGGCCTACGAGCAGTACTTC. It is translated as CASSPGQGAYEQYF.